This T cell receptor (beta chain) emerged from a study of beta chain features in type 1 diabetes. Looking at the study overall: Across every sample, 85 million to 120 million sorted cells were examined in total.

Study-level points and caveats: Type 1 diabetes patients had moderately but significantly shorter TCRB CDR3s in all four CD4+ subsets. Researchers caution that PCR might favor shorter templates, equally among patients and controls.

Each of the CD4+ naive, central memory, regulatory and stem cell-like memory populations was sorted via CD45RO/CCR7/CD25/CD127/CD95/CD27. As regards this clone: Its specificity is not known.

Expressed TCRB transcripts were sequenced because the entire RNA isolate underwent reverse transcription. The protocol was immunoSEQ multiplex PCR, while the TCRdb copy is restricted to in-frame clones and leaves out a portion. The sample lists roughly 700,000 clones, around 15% seen once, with roughly 0.022% in the top ten. Germline V gene data show CDR1 as GTSNPN and CDR2 as SVGIG (reference sequence). The CDR3 runs 12 residues. V shed 3 bases and J 13 bases; nucleotides not matched to a gene: 11. This receptor was identified in a man between 18 and 35 years old with type 1 diabetes. The sample taken for sequencing was naive CD4+ T cells from blood. The chain employs TRBV30 and TRBJ2-5, with 7 bases that match TRBD1. The CDR3 sequence: CAWSQTTGQLYF. The CDR3 DNA follows: TGTGCCTGGAGCCAAACTACGGGACAGTTGTACTTC.